Shown below are 29 T cell receptor beta chains from a single sample sequenced in a study of blood T cell repertoires in COVID-19. Assay used: immunoSEQ multiplex PCR; TCRdb lists only in-frame clones, some missing. Among 45,000 to 55,000 clones listed, 84% were seen once. Sequencing used peripheral blood. Source of these receptors: a man aged 45-65 years with acute or convalescent COVID-19.

The chain joins TRBV3-1 (or the pseudogene TRBV3-2) to TRBJ1-4, with D uncertain. V shed 4 bases and J shed 8 bases, with 11 bases lying between them. CDR3 length: 13 residues. CDR1 is LGHDT, CDR2 YNNKEL, per germline (reference sequence). CDR3 region: CASSRAFEEKLFF. The DNA for the CDR3 is TGTGCCAGCAGCCGTGCGTTTGAGGAAAAACTGTTTTTT.

The chain has TRBV3-1 (or the pseudogene TRBV3-2) and TRBJ1-2, with TRBD1 identical over 9 bases. The germline CDR1 and CDR2 sequences are LGHDT and YNNKEL (reference sequence). The V gene end was trimmed by 0 bases and the J gene end by 8 bases; junction bases not matched to a gene: 7. This CDR3 is built from 15 residues. The CDR3 region has the DNA TGTGCCAGCAGCCAAGAACTGGACAGGGGCCTCGGCTACACCTTC. This codes for CASSQELDRGLGYTF.

This clone was picked up a small number of times. The rearrangement links TRBV11-3 to TRBJ2-1; 7 positions agree with TRBD2. Germline V CDR1 and CDR2: SGHNT, YENEEA. The J segment lost 9 bases and the V segment lost 3 bases, leaving 5 bases of the junction unmatched. This CDR3 is built from 13 residues. CDR3 amino acids: CASSLGSGGEQFF. DNA for the CDR3: TGTGCCAGCAGCTTGGGTTCGGGAGGTGAGCAGTTCTTC.

The V call is TRBV6-5, the J call TRBJ2-7; no clear D. The V and J ends lost 5 bases and 0 bases respectively, with 11 bases between them. The CDR3 is 14 residues long. Germline V gene sequence: CDR1 MNHEY, CDR2 SVGAGI. In DNA, the CDR3 is TGTGCCAGCAGTCCAGGTTATCACTCCTACGAGCAGTACTTC. This gives the protein CASSPGYHSYEQYF.

The rearrangement links TRBV7-2 to TRBJ2-7, with D perhaps matching TRBD2 (6 bases). The CDR3 contains 13 residues. V lost 4 bases, J lost 4 bases, and 11 bases lay in between. Germline V gene sequence: CDR1 SGHTA, CDR2 FQGNSA. In DNA, the CDR3 is TGTGCCAGCAGCTACTCCGGGGGTTACGAGCAGTACTTC. It yields the protein CASSYSGGYEQYF.

This clone was picked up one time. The V call is TRBV3-1 (or the pseudogene TRBV3-2), the J call TRBJ2-3; D is undetermined. Trimming stripped 2 bases from V and 8 bases from J, with 17 bases between. CDR1 LGHDT and CDR2 YNNKEL come from the germline V gene (reference sequence). The CDR3 runs to 15 residues. The CDR3 is CASSQTRRPIGTQYF. CDR3 coding DNA: TGTGCCAGCAGCCAAACCCGGCGGCCGATCGGTACGCAGTATTTT.

The chain links TRBV4-1 to TRBJ2-6; TRBD1 matches 7 bases. Per the germline V gene, CDR1 is MGHRA and CDR2 is YSYEKL. The CDR3 extends over 22 amino acids. The V and J ends lost 0 bases and 2 bases, in that order; junction bases with no gene match: 19. The CDR3, as DNA: TGCGCCAGCAGCCAAGACAAGATCGGAGCCCGGGCAGGGGGAACTGGGGCCAACGTCCTGACTTTC. Translating it yields CASSQDKIGARAGGTGANVLTF.

V is TRBV18 and J is TRBJ2-3; TRBD2 is a possible D gene (5 bases). V was clipped by 6 bases and J by 4 bases, with 11 bases between them. CDR3 length: 13 amino acids. Germline V lookup: CDR1 KGHSH, CDR2 LQKENI. The CDR3 protein is CASSFARADTQYF. The CDR3 nucleotides are TGTGCCAGCTCTTTCGCGAGGGCAGATACGCAGTATTTT.

The chain couples TRBV19 to TRBJ1-5; 7 nucleotides agree with TRBD1. The ends lost 7 bases at V and 6 bases at J; junction bases unmatched: 6. The CDR3 contains 13 residues. Germline V gene data show CDR1 as LNHDA and CDR2 as SQIVND (reference sequence). The CDR3: CASTGTGVQPQHF. DNA for the CDR3: TGTGCCAGTACCGGAACAGGGGTTCAGCCCCAGCATTTT. The full variable domain, rest sourced from reference TRBV19 and TRBJ1-5, is DGGITQSPKYLFRKEGQNVTLSCEQNLNHDAMYWYRQDPGQGLRLIYYSQIVNDFQKGDIAEGYSVSREKKESFPLTVTSAQKNPTAFYLCASTGTGVQPQHFGDGTRLSIL.

V is TRBV9 and J is TRBJ1-6; the match to TRBD1 covers 7 bases. The CDR3 sequence is 14 residues long. CDR1 SGDLS and CDR2 YYNGEE come from the germline V gene. V gave up 3 bases and J gave up 7 bases; unmatched junction bases: 4. The DNA of the CDR3 is TGTGCCAGCAGCGGGGGGACAGCGAATTCACCCCTCCACTTT. Protein product: CASSGGTANSPLHF.

The chain uses TRBV4-2 and TRBJ2-3, with 8 nucleotides matching TRBD2. V trimming: 6 bases; J trimming: 2 bases; junction bases outside the gene matches: 16. Germline V gene data show CDR1 as LGHNA and CDR2 as YNFKEQ. There are 18 residues in the CDR3. The CDR3 region has the DNA TGTGCCAGCAGGGGGGAGGGGATAGCGGGGATATTCACAGATACGCAGTATTTT. It yields the protein CASRGEGIAGIFTDTQYF.

The rearrangement uses TRBV21-1 and TRBJ1-3; the DNA was not used to check the table's D call, TRBD1. TRBV21-1 is given as a pseudogene. The CDR3 runs to 16 residues. The CDR3 is CASSTRGLDPGNTIYF. DNA of the CDR3: TGTGCCAGCAGCACCAGGGGGCTAGATCCTGGAAACACCATATATTTT.

The rearrangement uses TRBV10-1 and TRBJ1-4; 10 bases map to TRBD1. Germline V gene data show CDR1 as WNHNN and CDR2 as SYGVQD (reference sequence). The junction had 8 bases not matched to a gene; V was cut back by 5 bases and J by 2 bases. CDR3 length: 17 amino acids. The CDR3 spells CASSPGQGPPTNEKLFF. The CDR3, as DNA: TGCGCCAGCAGTCCGGGACAGGGGCCTCCTACTAATGAAAAACTGTTTTTT.

The rearrangement links TRBV6-2 or TRBV6-3 to TRBJ1-5, with TRBD1 as a possible D gene (6 bases). V lost 6 bases, J lost 2 bases, and 14 bases lay in between. CDR1 MNHEY and CDR2 SVGEGT come from the germline V gene. This CDR3 region has 15 residues. The CDR3 nucleotides are TGTGCCAGCAGGCCTGGGGGGGGCGGCAATCAGCCCCAGCATTTT. This codes for CASRPGGGGNQPQHF.

This chain links TRBV19 with TRBJ2-1; no clear D. V was cut by 7 bases and J by 3 bases, with 7 bases left in between. The CDR3 is 12 residues long. Per germline, CDR1 LNHDA and CDR2 SQIVND (reference sequence). The CDR3 spells CASTPVYNEQFF. The CDR3 DNA is TGTGCCAGTACCCCTGTCTACAATGAGCAGTTCTTC.

CDR3 loop: CASSIAAGFEQYF. The CDR3 bases are TGTGCCAGTAGTATTGCGGCGGGCTTCGAGCAGTACTTC. The gene calls are TRBV19 and TRBJ2-7; maybe TRBD2 (5 bases). CDR3 length: 13 amino acids. CDR1 and CDR2 from the germline V gene are LNHDA and SQIVND (reference sequence). With 3 bases removed from V and 6 bases from J, the gap between germline ends came to 12 bases.

V gene TRBV5-4 combines with J gene TRBJ2-3; D is possibly TRBD1 (6 bases). This CDR3 region has 15 residues. CDR1 is SGHNT and CDR2 is YYREEE in the germline V gene (reference sequence). V was clipped by 4 bases and J by 2 bases, with 14 bases between them. The CDR3 region is CASSPDSLPTDTQYF. CDR3 DNA: TGTGCCAGCAGCCCGGACAGCCTTCCCACAGATACGCAGTATTTT. Based on the CDR3 plus reference TRBV5-4 and TRBJ2-3, the full variable domain is ETGVTQSPTHLIKTRGQQVTLRCSSQSGHNTVSWYQQALGQGPQFIFQYYREEENGRGNFPPRFSGLQFPNYSSELNVNALELDDSALYLCASSPDSLPTDTQYFGPGTRLTVL.

V and J are TRBV14 and TRBJ1-6; D unclear. The CDR3 is 17 residues long. Looked up from germline, CDR1 is SGHDN and CDR2 is FVKESK. V was cut by 0 bases and J by 1 base, with 10 bases left in between. The CDR3 region has the DNA TGTGCCAGCAGCCAAGATTACGGGATTTCCTATAATTCACCCCTCCACTTT. Its protein is CASSQDYGISYNSPLHF.

CDR3 in amino acids: CASSSSGKPQHF. As DNA, the CDR3 is TGTGCCAGCAGCTCCTCAGGGAAACCCCAGCATTTT. V gene TRBV5-6 combines with J gene TRBJ1-5; a possible D gene is TRBD1 (5 bases). With 3 bases removed from V and 10 bases from J, the gap between germline ends came to 11 bases. Per germline, CDR1 SGHDT and CDR2 YYEEEE. The CDR3 length is 12 residues. Full variable domain (missing parts from reference TRBV5-6 and TRBJ1-5): DAGVTQSPTHLIKTRGQQVTLRCSPKSGHDTVSWYQQALGQGPQFIFQYYEEEERQRGNFPDRFSGHQFPNYSSELNVNALLLGDSALYLCASSSSGKPQHFGDGTRLSIL.

The rearrangement links TRBV19 to TRBJ2-5; 10 bases are a match to TRBD1. V lost 5 bases and J lost 7; bases outside the gene matches: 13. Germline CDR1 is LNHDA and CDR2 is SQIVND (reference sequence). This CDR3 comprises 16 residues. Written as DNA, the CDR3 is TGTGCCAGTAGTCCCCGGGACAGGGGCATTTTCGTGACCCAGTACTTC. It specifies CASSPRDRGIFVTQYF.

The chain combines TRBV4-1 with TRBJ2-7; D gene ambiguous. Germline-derived CDR1 and CDR2 are MGHRA and YSYEKL. Trimming shortened V by 1 base and J by 4 bases, and 14 bases separated the two germline ends. The CDR3 is made up of 15 amino acids. The chain's CDR3 is CASSQVGQAAYEQYF. CDR3 in DNA: TGCGCCAGCAGCCAAGTAGGTCAGGCAGCTTACGAGCAGTACTTC.

This clone was found once. J is TRBJ1-2 and V is TRBV2, with D possibly being TRBD1 (6 bases). The CDR3 consists of 13 residues. Trimming stripped 5 bases from V and 6 bases from J, with 13 bases between. Germline CDR1 SNHLY, CDR2 FYNNEI. CDR3 residues: CASSLQGGDGYTF. In nucleotides, the CDR3 is TGTGCCAGCAGTTTACAGGGTGGAGATGGCTACACCTTC.

The rearrangement joins TRBV19 to TRBJ2-7, with D possibly matching TRBD1 (6 bases). Germline V gene sequence: CDR1 LNHDA, CDR2 SQIVND (reference sequence). V gave up 6 bases and J gave up 1 base, with 13 bases separating them. This CDR3 has 14 amino acids. In nucleotides, the CDR3 is TGTGCCAGTAGGAAAGACAGGATATCCTACGAGCAGTACTTC. Its protein is CASRKDRISYEQYF. Full variable domain (missing parts from reference TRBV19 and TRBJ2-7): DGGITQSPKYLFRKEGQNVTLSCEQNLNHDAMYWYRQDPGQGLRLIYYSQIVNDFQKGDIAEGYSVSREKKESFPLTVTSAQKNPTAFYLCASRKDRISYEQYFGPGTRLTVT.

The rearrangement joins TRBV29-1 to TRBJ2-3; D gene uncertain. The CDR3 runs to 11 residues. V dropped 6 bases and J dropped 4 bases, with 8 bases sitting between them. Germline V gene lookup returns CDR1 SQVTM and CDR2 ANQGSEA. The CDR3 coding sequence is TGCAGCGTGTTCGAGCCAGATACGCAGTATTTT. Its translation: CSVFEPDTQYF.

This chain joins TRBV4-2 and TRBJ2-3; 7 bases match TRBD2. Per the germline V gene, CDR1 is LGHNA and CDR2 is YNFKEQ. The CDR3 sequence is 16 residues long. V trimming: 5 bases; J trimming: 2 bases; junction bases outside the gene matches: 10. The CDR3 protein is CASSTWGGRLTDTQYF. As DNA, the CDR3 is TGTGCCAGCAGCACCTGGGGGGGTAGACTCACAGATACGCAGTATTTT.

This clone appeared once. J is TRBJ2-4 and V is TRBV19, with D tentatively TRBD2 (5 bases). The CDR3 totals 15 residues. CDR1 LNHDA and CDR2 SQIVND come from the germline V gene (reference sequence). The V and J ends lost 7 bases and 6 bases respectively, with 19 bases between them. Here the CDR3 reads CASNAGGRDRNIQYF. CDR3 DNA sequence: TGTGCCAGTAACGCGGGCGGTAGAGATAGAAACATTCAGTACTTC.

The chain links TRBV11-2 to TRBJ2-2, with D possibly TRBD1 on 5 matching bases. From germline, CDR1 is SGHAT and CDR2 FQNNGV. This CDR3 has 15 amino acids. The V and J ends lost 6 bases and 5 bases respectively, with 16 bases between them. The CDR3 nucleotides are TGTGCCAGCAGTCCTCCTGGGGCCCCAACCGGGGAGCTGTTTTTT. Translated: CASSPPGAPTGELFF.

The chain links TRBV6-4 to TRBJ2-1, with D possibly being TRBD1 (5 bases). V gave up 5 bases and J gave up 7 bases, with 15 bases separating them. The length of the CDR3 is 14 residues. Germline V gives CDR1 MRHNA, CDR2 SNTAGT. In nucleotides, the CDR3 is TGTGCCAGCAGTCTCGAGGTCAAGGGGAATGAGCAGTTCTTC. It codes for CASSLEVKGNEQFF.

The rearrangement links TRBV12-5 to TRBJ2-1; D is unclear. Trimming removed 1 base at V and 3 bases at J, with 10 bases between. Germline CDR1 reads LGHNT; CDR2 reads FRNRAP. The length of the CDR3 is 15 residues. The CDR3 sequence is CASGLGRLVYNEQFF. The CDR3, as DNA: TGTGCTAGTGGTTTGGGAAGGCTAGTCTACAATGAGCAGTTCTTC.